This T cell receptor (beta chain) was observed in a study of blood T cell repertoires in COVID-19. In the authors' workflow: Amplification with reference gene primers provided the estimates of nucleated cell counts. Only in-frame clones appear in the TCRdb table, and some are missing; sequencing was by immunoSEQ multiplex PCR. D and trimming come from the DNA, and the V and J calls and clone size come from that table. Counted here are around 290,000 clones, roughly 89% occurring once; the ten biggest clones make up about 1.8%. Cohort 3 donors counted as recovered after two negative PCRs, clearance, or resolved symptoms. This clone has a handful of counts. CDR3 length: 13 residues. Germline lookup yields CDR1 MNHEY and CDR2 SVGAGI. Trimming removed 5 bases at V and 7 bases at J, with 14 bases between.

The chain has TRBV6-5 and TRBJ1-2; maybe TRBD1 (5 bases). This receptor was taken from a woman in her thirties or forties who had recovered from COVID-19. The sample was PBMCs or T cells enriched from blood (not recorded which). The CDR3 region is CASSNRLPSGYTF. DNA of the CDR3: TGTGCCAGCAGTAACAGGCTACCCAGTGGCTACACCTTC.